The 21 T cell receptor beta chains presented below share a single source sample, sequenced in a study of blood T cell repertoires in COVID-19. Sequencing used immunoSEQ multiplex PCR; TCRdb keeps in-frame clones, though not all of them. The data hold 130,000 or so clones, with 75% to 80% observed a single time. The source material was peripheral blood. The source is a human donor in a cohort sampled during active COVID-19.

The chain has TRBV5-4 and TRBJ2-3; the match to TRBD2 covers 10 bases. The V and J ends lost 2 bases and 6 bases, in that order; junction bases with no gene match: 9. The V gene's germline CDR1 is SGHNT and CDR2 YYREEE (reference sequence). This CDR3 is 16 amino acids long. The CDR3 coding sequence is TGTGCCAGCAGCTTCGGACTAGCGGACCTTGCTGATACGCAGTATTTT. Translation gives CASSFGLADLADTQYF.

The gene calls are TRBV11-1 and TRBJ2-5; 8 nucleotides agree with TRBD1. Germline trimming cut 4 bases from V and 3 bases from J; bases unmatched to any gene: 7. This CDR3 has 15 amino acids. Germline CDR1 reads SGHAT; CDR2 reads FQDESV (reference sequence). The CDR3 DNA reads TGTGCCAGCAGCTCCGTCGGACAGGGAGAAGAGACCCAGTACTTC. Its translation: CASSSVGQGEETQYF.

The rearrangement joins TRBV29-1 to TRBJ1-1; D is uncertain. The V gene's germline CDR1 is SQVTM and CDR2 ANQGSEA. The V and J ends lost 3 bases and 1 base respectively, with 6 bases between them. The CDR3 runs to 12 residues. The CDR3 bases are TGCAGCGTTGAGTCTACGAACACTGAAGCTTTCTTT. Its protein product is CSVESTNTEAFF.

This clone was observed a single time. The V call is TRBV7-9, the J call TRBJ1-3; 8 nucleotides match TRBD1. The CDR3 is 13 residues long. V trimming: 7 bases; J trimming: 4 bases; junction bases outside the gene matches: 3. Germline values: CDR1 SEHNR, CDR2 FQNEAQ (reference sequence). CDR3 nucleotide sequence: TGTGCCAGCAAGGGACAGGAGGGAAACACCATATATTTT. It encodes CASKGQEGNTIYF.

The genes are TRBV13 and TRBJ1-3; 7 bases are a match to TRBD1. Germline V lookup: CDR1 PRHDT, CDR2 FYEKMQ (reference sequence). V gave up 1 base and J gave up 0 bases; unmatched junction bases: 6. There are 17 residues in the CDR3. The CDR3: CASSLEGGAHSGNTIYF. DNA of the CDR3: TGTGCCAGCAGCTTAGAAGGGGGCGCCCACTCTGGAAACACCATATATTTT.

The chain has TRBV25-1 and TRBJ2-7; 10 nucleotides agree with TRBD2. Germline V gene sequence: CDR1 MGHDK, CDR2 SYGVNS. V lost 2 bases to trimming and J lost 5 bases; unmatched junction nucleotides: 6. The CDR3 consists of 15 residues. CDR3 sequence (DNA): TGTGCCAGCAGTGAAATTCTAGCGGGAGCTAACGAGCAGTACTTC. This codes for CASSEILAGANEQYF.

V and J are TRBV25-1 and TRBJ1-2; the D gene is possibly TRBD1 (5 bases). CDR1 and CDR2 (germline): MGHDK, SYGVNS. The CDR3 runs 13 residues. V shed 3 bases and J shed 6 bases, with 11 bases lying between them. The CDR3 sequence is CASSDLTGNGYTF. CDR3 nucleotide sequence: TGTGCCAGCAGTGATCTAACAGGAAATGGCTACACCTTC.

V gene TRBV11-2 combines with J gene TRBJ2-7; TRBD1 matches 7 bases. The CDR3 has 14 amino acids. Per germline, CDR1 SGHAT and CDR2 FQNNGV. With 5 bases clipped from V and 3 bases from J, the junction kept 7 bases outside the gene matches. CDR3 sequence reads: CASSGQVLGYEQYF. For the CDR3, the DNA is TGTGCCAGCAGCGGACAGGTTTTGGGCTACGAGCAGTACTTC.

This chain uses TRBV6-5 with TRBJ2-1, with D uncertain. CDR3 size: 13 residues. Germline V CDR1 and CDR2: MNHEY, SVGAGI. Between the trimmed V and J ends, which lost 6 bases and 5 bases, there was a span of 11 bases. The CDR3 DNA is TGTGCCAGCAGCCCCCGAGTCAACAATGAGCAGTTCTTC. Translated: CASSPRVNNEQFF.

The rearrangement uses TRBV11-3 and TRBJ1-3; tentative D call: TRBD1 (6 bases). The CDR3 has 16 residues. Germline V gene sequence: CDR1 SGHNT, CDR2 YENEEA. Trimming cost V 3 bases and J 0 bases, with 12 bases left between them. CDR3 loop: CASSFRTATSGNTIYF. CDR3 coding DNA: TGTGCCAGCAGCTTCCGGACAGCCACCTCTGGAAACACCATATATTTT.

This chain uses TRBV5-1 with TRBJ2-5; unclear D gene. The CDR3 sequence is 14 residues long. V was pared by 2 bases and J by 4 bases, with 12 bases between. Germline CDR1 SGHRS, CDR2 YFSETQ. The CDR3 reads CASSLPVSGETQYF. In nucleotides, the CDR3 is TGCGCCAGCAGCTTACCCGTGTCGGGAGAGACCCAGTACTTC.

V and J are TRBV6-1 and TRBJ1-3; TRBD1 agrees at 8 bases. The germline gives CDR1 MNHNS, CDR2 SASEGT. Germline trimming cut 1 base from V and 3 bases from J; bases unmatched to any gene: 5. CDR3 length: 16 amino acids. The CDR3 sequence: CASSEVIRGLGNTIYF. The DNA for the CDR3 is TGTGCCAGCAGTGAAGTCATCAGGGGGCTTGGAAACACCATATATTTT.

The V and J genes are TRBV18 and TRBJ1-2; 10 bases are a match to TRBD1. CDR3 length equals 15 residues. The V segment lost 5 bases and the J segment 4 bases; nucleotides outside the gene matches: 7. In germline, CDR1 is KGHSH, CDR2 LQKENI. The CDR3 sequence is CASSKTGGEAYGYTF. CDR3 coding DNA: TGTGCCAGCTCAAAGACAGGGGGCGAGGCCTATGGCTACACCTTC. Supplemented by reference TRBV18 and TRBJ1-2, the full variable domain reads NAGVMQNPRHLVRRRGQEARLRCSPMKGHSHVYWYRQLPEEGLKFMVYLQKENIIDESGMPKERFSAEFPKEGPSILRIQQVVRGDSAAYFCASSKTGGEAYGYTFGSGTRLTVV.

The rearrangement joins TRBV7-9 to TRBJ1-2; no definite D call. Per germline, CDR1 SEHNR and CDR2 FQNEAQ (reference sequence). The CDR3 is 13 residues long. Trimming took off 5 bases at V and 0 bases at J, with 7 bases between the two ends. CDR3 nucleotides: TGTGCCAGCAGCCCCGGTCCTAACTATGGCTACACCTTC. Translating it yields CASSPGPNYGYTF.

At least ten counts were recorded for this clone. The chain is built from TRBV27 and TRBJ2-7; 10 bases are shared with TRBD2. The CDR3 is made up of 15 amino acids. Trimming removed 2 bases from V and 3 bases from J; junction bases left unmatched: 4. The germline V gene encodes CDR1 MNHEY and CDR2 SMNVEV (reference sequence). CDR3 sequence reads: CASSLRSSGSYEQYF. In nucleotides, the CDR3 is TGTGCCAGCAGTTTAAGGTCTAGCGGGAGCTACGAGCAGTACTTC.

This clone was counted between two and nine times. The chain carries TRBV5-6 and TRBJ1-5, with 7 bases identical to TRBD1. Looked up from germline, CDR1 is SGHDT and CDR2 is YYEEEE. Losses at the gene ends were 3 bases for V and 2 bases for J; bases not matched to a gene: 11. CDR3 length equals 17 residues. Written as DNA, the CDR3 is TGTGCCAGCAGCTCCCAAGGGACAGTTTTGGGCAATCAGCCCCAGCATTTT. Its protein product is CASSSQGTVLGNQPQHF.

The chain couples TRBV28 to TRBJ2-7; TRBD2 matches at 12 bases. Germline V CDR1 and CDR2: MDHEN, SYDVKM. Losses at the gene ends were 0 bases for V and 7 bases for J; bases not matched to a gene: 7. CDR3 length: 16 amino acids. In DNA, the CDR3 is TGTGCCAGCAGTTTATGGAGGACTAGCGGGGTAGGAGAGCAGTACTTC. Protein product: CASSLWRTSGVGEQYF.

The chain recombines TRBV6-5 with TRBJ1-1, with TRBD1 as a possible D gene (6 bases). V was shortened by 10 bases and J by 3 bases, with 18 bases between the two germline ends. The CDR3 totals 14 residues. The germline V gene has CDR1 MNHEY and CDR2 SVGAGI. The CDR3 reads CATRGGAGDTEAFF. CDR3 nucleotides: TGTGCCACAAGGGGGGGCGCGGGGGACACTGAAGCTTTCTTT.

CDR3 protein: CASSQGGGQETQYF. For the CDR3, the DNA is TGTGCCAGCAGCCAAGGGGGGGGCCAAGAGACCCAGTACTTC. This chain uses TRBV3-1 (or the pseudogene TRBV3-2) with TRBJ2-5; TRBD2 aligns across 7 bases. With V trimmed by 1 base and J by 1 base, 0 bases remained unmatched. Germline V gives CDR1 LGHDT, CDR2 YNNKEL (reference sequence). The CDR3 is 14 amino acids.

This chain joins TRBV2 and TRBJ1-1; tentatively, D is TRBD1 (5 bases). V was clipped by 7 bases and J by 3 bases, with 12 bases between them. Germline CDR1 SNHLY, CDR2 FYNNEI. CDR3 length equals 13 residues. Here the CDR3 DNA reads TGTGCCAGCAAAGGGGTGAGTGACACTGAAGCTTTCTTT. It yields the protein CASKGVSDTEAFF.

This sequence joins TRBV6-5 and TRBJ2-7; 9 nucleotides align to TRBD1. Germline trimming cut 6 bases from V and 4 bases from J; bases unmatched to any gene: 7. From germline, CDR1 is MNHEY and CDR2 SVGAGI. This CDR3 has 14 amino acids. In DNA, the CDR3 is TGTGCCAGCAGCCCACAGGGGGCGGTTTACGAGCAGTACTTC. Translating gives CASSPQGAVYEQYF.